This T cell receptor beta chain was profiled in a study of technical replicates of blood from a few donors. The V gene's germline CDR1 is MNHNS and CDR2 SASEGT. The CDR3 is made up of 16 amino acids. V dropped 2 bases and J dropped 3; count of bases not matched to a gene: 6. Measured with immunoSEQ multiplex PCR; TCRdb has only the in-frame clones, and not every one. There are 70,000 to 80,000 clones in the sample; roughly 97% occur only once, and approximately 0.2% lies in the top ten. The sequencing input was T cells isolated from PBMCs. The gene calls are TRBV6-1 and TRBJ2-7; 11 positions match TRBD1. The sequence came from a human donor in good health. The CDR3: CASSEYLGTGGYEQYF. The DNA for the CDR3 is TGTGCCAGCAGTGAATACTTGGGGACAGGGGGCTACGAGCAGTACTTC.